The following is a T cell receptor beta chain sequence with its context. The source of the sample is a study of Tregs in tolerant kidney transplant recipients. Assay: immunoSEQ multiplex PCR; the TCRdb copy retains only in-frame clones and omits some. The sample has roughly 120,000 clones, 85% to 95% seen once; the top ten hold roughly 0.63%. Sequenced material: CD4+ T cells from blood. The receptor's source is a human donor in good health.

CDR3 DNA sequence: TGCGCCAGCAGCTTCCAGGGGGCGGGAGAAAAACTGTTTTTT. Translation: CASSFQGAGEKLFF. V and J are TRBV5-1 and TRBJ1-4; 8 bases agree with TRBD1. The trim removed 2 bases at V and 8 bases at J, leaving 5 bases unmatched. From germline, CDR1 is SGHRS and CDR2 YFSETQ. CDR3 size: 14 residues.